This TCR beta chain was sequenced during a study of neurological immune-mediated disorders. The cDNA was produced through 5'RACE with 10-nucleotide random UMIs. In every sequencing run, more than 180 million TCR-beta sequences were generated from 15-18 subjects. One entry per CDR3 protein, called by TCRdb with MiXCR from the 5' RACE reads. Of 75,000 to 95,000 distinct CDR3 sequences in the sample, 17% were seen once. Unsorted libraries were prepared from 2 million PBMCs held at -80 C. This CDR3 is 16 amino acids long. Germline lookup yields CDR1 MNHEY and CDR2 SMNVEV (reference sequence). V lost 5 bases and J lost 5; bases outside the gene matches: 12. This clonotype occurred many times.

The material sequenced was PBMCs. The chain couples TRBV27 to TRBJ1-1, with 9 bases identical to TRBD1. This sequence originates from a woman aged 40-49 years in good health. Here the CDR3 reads CASSPADRGRRTEAFF. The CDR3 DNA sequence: TGTGCCAGCAGTCCCGCGGACAGGGGCCGAAGGACTGAAGCTTTCTTT.